This passage covers 31 T cell receptor beta chains from one sample sequenced in a study of OX40 agonist ivuxolimab in advanced cancers. Produced via immunoSEQ multiplex PCR; TCRdb's table is partial and in-frame only. The data contain approximately 50,000 clones, more than 85% of them singletons. This specimen consisted of CD4+ or CD8+ T cells sorted from blood, obtained in a trial of the OX40 agonist ivuxolimab. These receptors all stem from an adult with an advanced solid tumor such as melanoma, head and neck, liver or kidney cancer.

The CDR3 protein is CASSNRGRGSYNEQFF. In DNA, the CDR3 is TGTGCCAGCAGTAACAGGGGGCGGGGATCCTACAATGAGCAGTTCTTC. J is TRBJ2-1 and V is TRBV28; 9 bases are a match to TRBD1. Looked up from germline, CDR1 is MDHEN and CDR2 is SYDVKM. J lost 1 base, V lost 5 bases, and 6 bases had no gene match. There are 16 residues in the CDR3. The full variable domain, its missing parts supplied by reference TRBV28 and TRBJ2-1, is DVKVTQSSRYLVKRTGEKVFLECVQDMDHENMFWYRQDPGLGLRLIYFSYDVKMKEKGDIPEGYSVSREKKERFSLILESASTNQTSMYLCASSNRGRGSYNEQFFGPGTRLTVL.

J is TRBJ2-7 and V is TRBV27; TRBD2 matches at 10 bases. The CDR3 extends over 15 amino acids. Trimming cost V 10 bases and J 0 bases; bases outside gene matches: 9. CDR1 and CDR2 (germline): MNHEY, SMNVEV (reference sequence). This chain's CDR3 is CATQKGLADSYEQYF. The CDR3 DNA reads as TGTGCCACCCAAAAAGGACTAGCGGACTCCTACGAGCAGTACTTC.

The gene calls are TRBV2 and TRBJ1-2, with TRBD1 matching 7 bases. The V gene end was trimmed by 7 bases and the J gene end by 2 bases; junction bases not matched to a gene: 1. The CDR3 has 12 amino acids. Germline V gene sequence: CDR1 SNHLY, CDR2 FYNNEI. This chain's CDR3 is CASMTGNYGYTF. CDR3 coding DNA: TGTGCCAGCATGACAGGGAACTATGGCTACACCTTC. Using reference TRBV2 and TRBJ1-2 for the parts outside the CDR3, the full variable domain is EPEVTQTPSHQVTQMGQEVILRCVPISNHLYFYWYRQILGQKVEFLVSFYNNEISEKSEIFDDQFSVERPDGSNFTLKIRSTKLEDSAMYFCASMTGNYGYTFGSGTRLTVV.

This clone was detected only a few times. This chain uses TRBV7-9 with TRBJ1-1; no clear D gene. CDR3 length equals 13 residues. Germline values: CDR1 SEHNR, CDR2 FQNEAQ (reference sequence). V lost 5 bases, J lost 0 bases, and 7 bases lay in between. The chain's CDR3 is CASSLLMNTEAFF. In DNA, the CDR3 is TGTGCCAGCAGCCTCCTCATGAACACTGAAGCTTTCTTT. The full variable domain, rest sourced from reference TRBV7-9 and TRBJ1-1, is DTGVSQNPRHKITKRGQNVTFRCDPISEHNRLYWYRQTLGQGPEFLTYFQNEAQLEKSRLLSDRFSAERPKGSFSTLEIQRTEQGDSAMYLCASSLLMNTEAFFGQGTRLTVV.

The chain couples TRBV27 to TRBJ2-2; either TRBD1 or TRBD2 may fit D (6 bases each). The V gene lost 3 bases and the J gene lost 13 bases, with 9 bases spanning the gap. From germline, CDR1 is MNHEY and CDR2 SMNVEV (reference sequence). CDR3 length: 11 amino acids. CDR3 amino acids: CASSFGGRLFF. In nucleotides, the CDR3 is TGTGCCAGCAGTTTCGGGGGCCGGCTGTTTTTT.

This rearrangement joins TRBV5-5 to TRBJ2-7; D possibly corresponds to TRBD2 (6 bases). The CDR3 is made up of 15 amino acids. V was cut by 4 bases and J by 0 bases, with 14 bases left in between. Germline values: CDR1 SGHKS, CDR2 YYEKEE (reference sequence). CDR3 in amino acids: CASSIGTFSSYEQYF. CDR3 in DNA: TGTGCCAGCAGCATAGGGACTTTCAGCTCCTACGAGCAGTACTTC.

V is TRBV7-9 and J is TRBJ2-7, with D hard to call. Germline V CDR1 and CDR2: SEHNR, FQNEAQ (reference sequence). The V end was cut by 6 bases, the J end by 6 bases, with 12 bases between. This CDR3 is 12 amino acids long. The CDR3 region has the DNA TGTGCCAGCAGTCCGATTGCGTCCGAGCAGTACTTC. Amino acid sequence: CASSPIASEQYF.

The chain is built from TRBV13 and TRBJ1-4; weak D call: TRBD1 (6 bases). Germline CDR1 is PRHDT and CDR2 is FYEKMQ (reference sequence). This CDR3 contains 15 residues. The ends were cut back, 5 bases at V and 8 bases at J, with 18 bases in the middle. The CDR3 reads CASSPGTGWGEKLFF. CDR3 coding DNA: TGTGCCAGCAGCCCCGGCACAGGGTGGGGAGAAAAACTGTTTTTT. Variable domain in full (rest from reference TRBV13 and TRBJ1-4): AAGVIQSPRHLIKEKRETATLKCYPIPRHDTVYWYQQGPGQDPQFLISFYEKMQSDKGSIPDRFSAQQFSDYHSELNMSSLELGDSALYFCASSPGTGWGEKLFFGSGTQLSVL.

The chain carries TRBV13 and TRBJ2-7; TRBD1 agrees at 9 bases. The junction had 8 bases not matched to a gene; V was cut back by 5 bases and J by 3 bases. Germline V gene sequence: CDR1 PRHDT, CDR2 FYEKMQ (reference sequence). This CDR3 is built from 15 residues. CDR3 protein: CASSLDRDRDYEQYF. CDR3 nucleotide sequence: TGTGCCAGCAGCCTTGACCGGGACAGGGACTACGAGCAGTACTTC.

The chain recombines TRBV19 with TRBJ2-7; 12 bases agree with TRBD2. The germline V gene encodes CDR1 LNHDA and CDR2 SQIVND (reference sequence). V gave up 4 bases and J gave up 3 bases; unmatched junction bases: 1. The CDR3 sequence is 14 residues long. CDR3 sequence reads: CASSRLAGVYEQYF. The CDR3 region has the DNA TGTGCCAGTAGTAGACTAGCGGGAGTCTACGAGCAGTACTTC.

This clone was seen a handful of times. The V call is TRBV25-1, the J call TRBJ1-2; no clear D gene. V shed 4 bases and J shed 8 bases, with 17 bases lying between them. The CDR3 spans 14 residues. Germline values: CDR1 MGHDK, CDR2 SYGVNS. The CDR3 protein is CASSGMTLSKGYTF. Here the CDR3 DNA reads TGTGCCAGCAGTGGGATGACGCTATCCAAAGGCTACACCTTC.

The chain is built from TRBV5-1 and TRBJ2-3, with 8 bases matching TRBD2. From germline, CDR1 is SGHRS and CDR2 YFSETQ. The V gene end was trimmed by 4 bases and the J gene end by 2 bases; junction bases not matched to a gene: 12. The CDR3 consists of 17 residues. The CDR3 nucleotides read TGCGCCAGCAGCCCACATCTAGCGGGTGCCGTCACAGATACGCAGTATTTT. Protein product: CASSPHLAGAVTDTQYF.

The chain is built from TRBV9 and TRBJ2-3; 9 bases line up with TRBD2. The germline CDR1 and CDR2 sequences are SGDLS and YYNGEE. CDR3 size: 16 residues. J was trimmed by 2 bases and V by 0 bases; bases with no gene match: 4. DNA of the CDR3: TGTGCCAGCAGCGTAGGGAGCGGGAGGACCACAGATACGCAGTATTTT. Amino acids: CASSVGSGRTTDTQYF. The full variable domain, rest sourced from reference TRBV9 and TRBJ2-3, is DSGVTQTPKHLITATGQRVTLRCSPRSGDLSVYWYQQSLDQGLQFLIQYYNGEERAKGNILERFSAQQFPDLHSELNLSSLELGDSALYFCASSVGSGRTTDTQYFGPGTRLTVL.

The chain is built from TRBV28 and TRBJ2-3; D gene unclear. Germline lookup yields CDR1 MDHEN and CDR2 SYDVKM. The CDR3 is 15 amino acids. V was clipped by 1 base and J by 2 bases, with 10 bases between them. The CDR3 region has the DNA TGTGCCAGCAGTTTATTGGCCCAGAACACAGATACGCAGTATTTT. The encoded protein is CASSLLAQNTDTQYF. Complete variable domain (other parts from reference TRBV28 and TRBJ2-3): DVKVTQSSRYLVKRTGEKVFLECVQDMDHENMFWYRQDPGLGLRLIYFSYDVKMKEKGDIPEGYSVSREKKERFSLILESASTNQTSMYLCASSLLAQNTDTQYFGPGTRLTVL.

This chain uses TRBV7-6 with TRBJ2-3; 10 positions agree with TRBD2. Germline CDR1 SGHVS, CDR2 FNYEAQ. The V gene end was trimmed by 4 bases and the J gene end by 1 base; junction bases not matched to a gene: 2. The CDR3 is 15 residues long. The CDR3 DNA follows: TGTGCCAGCAGCTCCGGGACTAGCGGCACAGATACGCAGTATTTT. This codes for CASSSGTSGTDTQYF.

The rearrangement joins TRBV6-6 to TRBJ2-7; TRBD1 matches 8 bases. The CDR3 is 13 amino acids. V was clipped by 6 bases and J by 6 bases; unmatched bases: 7. In germline, CDR1 is MNHNY, CDR2 SVGAGI (reference sequence). The CDR3 loop is CASSLGQGSEQYF. The CDR3 coding sequence is TGTGCCAGCAGCCTAGGACAGGGCTCCGAGCAGTACTTC.

The chain employs TRBV13 and TRBJ1-1; D call uncertain. V dropped 1 base and J dropped 0 bases, with 12 bases sitting between them. This CDR3 is 16 amino acids long. Germline-derived CDR1 and CDR2 are PRHDT and FYEKMQ (reference sequence). CDR3 sequence (DNA): TGTGCCAGCAGCTTAGAGTCGGATTACATGAACACTGAAGCTTTCTTT. Its translation: CASSLESDYMNTEAFF.

The chain joins TRBV11-2 to TRBJ1-2; TRBD1 matches 9 bases. Losses at the gene ends were 5 bases for V and 7 bases for J; bases not matched to a gene: 8. CDR1 and CDR2 (germline): SGHAT, FQNNGV. The CDR3 is 14 residues long. CDR3 in amino acids: CASSLYRGQSGYTF. The CDR3 DNA reads as TGTGCCAGCAGCCTTTACAGGGGGCAAAGTGGCTACACCTTC. Looking up the rest from reference TRBV11-2 and TRBJ1-2 gives the full variable domain: EAGVAQSPRYKIIEKRQSVAFWCNPISGHATLYWYQQILGQGPKLLIQFQNNGVVDDSQLPKDRFSAERLKGVDSTLKIQPAKLEDSAVYLCASSLYRGQSGYTFGSGTRLTVV.

The genes are TRBV10-1 and TRBJ2-2, with D possibly being TRBD1 (6 bases). V lost 6 bases and J 7 bases, leaving 24 bases between the germline ends. Germline CDR1 WNHNN, CDR2 SYGVQD (reference sequence). The CDR3 is 17 amino acids. The DNA for the CDR3 is TGCGCCAGCAGCATGCCGGGACAAACGTCAGGGAACGGGGAGCTGTTTTTT. The encoded protein is CASSMPGQTSGNGELFF.

V is TRBV13 and J is TRBJ2-5; D is perhaps TRBD1 (5 bases). This CDR3 spans 16 amino acids. Trimming shortened V by 1 base and J by 0 bases, and 12 bases separated the two germline ends. Germline assignment: CDR1 PRHDT and CDR2 FYEKMQ (reference sequence). CDR3 coding DNA: TGTGCCAGCAGCTTAGAGGGCCCAGGGTACCAAGAGACCCAGTACTTC. Translation: CASSLEGPGYQETQYF.

This clone was detected once. The chain recombines TRBV15 with TRBJ1-4, with a possible D match to TRBD1 (5 bases). Trimming shortened V by 5 bases and J by 7 bases, and 17 bases separated the two germline ends. The CDR3 spans 15 residues. Germline-derived CDR1 and CDR2 are LNHNV and YYDKDF (reference sequence). The CDR3 protein is CATSGERARAEKLFF. CDR3 bases: TGTGCCACCAGCGGCGAGCGGGCCAGGGCTGAAAAACTGTTTTTT.

The chain has TRBV7-3 and TRBJ2-7; D remains ambiguous. Deletions cut 3 bases from V and 2 bases from J, with 8 bases between. Germline CDR1 SGHTA, CDR2 FQGTGA. This CDR3 is built from 13 residues. The CDR3 region is CASSFGHTYEQYF. The DNA of the CDR3 is TGTGCCAGCAGCTTCGGGCACACCTACGAGCAGTACTTC.

This clone was recorded only once. This sequence joins TRBV5-5 and TRBJ2-7; the D gene is possibly TRBD1 (6 bases). CDR3 length: 15 residues. With 4 bases removed from V and 3 bases from J, the gap between germline ends came to 17 bases. Germline V lookup: CDR1 SGHKS, CDR2 YYEKEE (reference sequence). CDR3 sequence reads: CASSAYLGADYEQYF. The CDR3, as DNA: TGTGCCAGCAGCGCTTATCTGGGGGCAGACTACGAGCAGTACTTC.

The chain recombines TRBV7-8 with TRBJ2-7, with TRBD2 matching 7 bases. Unmatched junction bases numbered 9, after V lost 8 bases and J lost 2 bases. Germline V CDR1 and CDR2: SGHVS, FQNEAQ. The CDR3 contains 14 residues. CDR3 in amino acids: CASGIASGTYEQYF. As DNA, the CDR3 is TGTGCCAGCGGTATCGCTAGCGGTACCTACGAGCAGTACTTC.

The chain has TRBV7-2 and TRBJ2-7; the D gene is possibly TRBD2 (6 bases). The CDR3 contains 18 residues. Germline V gives CDR1 SGHTA, CDR2 FQGNSA. The germline V and J ends were trimmed by 4 bases and 2 bases, with 24 bases remaining between them. The CDR3 coding sequence is TGTGCCAGCAGCTCACCTATTACCGGGACTGATGGGACCTACGAGCAGTACTTC. This encodes CASSSPITGTDGTYEQYF.

The chain carries TRBV29-1 and TRBJ2-3; D remains unclear. Germline assignment: CDR1 SQVTM and CDR2 ANQGSEA. Trimming pared 6 bases from V and 0 bases from J, leaving 16 bases between. The CDR3 consists of 15 residues. CDR3 nucleotide sequence: TGCAGCGTGGTAGGACCGACCTTTAGCACAGATACGCAGTATTTT. It encodes CSVVGPTFSTDTQYF.

J is TRBJ2-5 and V is TRBV4-2; 7 bases agree with TRBD1. The ends lost 1 base at V and 2 bases at J; junction bases unmatched: 7. CDR1 is LGHNA, CDR2 YNFKEQ, per germline. The CDR3 is made up of 16 amino acids. The CDR3 sequence: CASSQGFGRGQETQYF. As DNA, the CDR3 is TGTGCCAGCAGCCAAGGGTTCGGCAGGGGGCAAGAGACCCAGTACTTC.

CDR3 nucleotide sequence: TGCGCCAGCAGCCCCTGGGGAGGCGGGACGCTTAACACTGAAGCTTTCTTT. This gives the protein CASSPWGGGTLNTEAFF. The genes are TRBV4-1 and TRBJ1-1, with D maybe TRBD1 (5 bases). The CDR3 runs to 17 residues. V lost 4 bases, J lost 2 bases, and 20 bases lay in between. The V gene's germline CDR1 is MGHRA and CDR2 YSYEKL.

The rearrangement uses TRBV29-1 and TRBJ2-2, with 7 bases that match TRBD1. Germline trimming cut 4 bases from V and 5 bases from J; bases unmatched to any gene: 7. In germline, CDR1 is SQVTM, CDR2 ANQGSEA. This CDR3 has 14 amino acids. The CDR3 nucleotides are TGCAGCGTTGCAGGGGGTGTTGGGACCGGGGAGCTGTTTTTT. Translation gives CSVAGGVGTGELFF.

The rearrangement uses TRBV13 and TRBJ2-7, with D possibly matching TRBD1 (6 bases). The V and J ends lost 1 base and 6 bases respectively, with 25 bases between them. CDR3 length equals 18 residues. The V gene's germline CDR1 is PRHDT and CDR2 FYEKMQ (reference sequence). The CDR3: CASSLDTGLASLRGEQYF. The CDR3 nucleotides read TGTGCCAGCAGCTTAGATACAGGGTTGGCGTCTTTACGAGGCGAGCAGTACTTC.

This clone was counted once. CDR3 bases: TGTGCCAGCAGTTTCCGAGGGGGTTCAGGGCCCCAGCATTTT. Its protein product is CASSFRGGSGPQHF. The J gene is TRBJ1-5, the V gene TRBV28; tentative D call: TRBD1 (6 bases). In germline, CDR1 is MDHEN, CDR2 SYDVKM. CDR3 length equals 14 residues. V was pared by 3 bases and J by 9 bases, with 15 bases between.